The 10 T cell receptor beta chains below come from one sample, sequenced in a study of shared clonotypes between healthy human individuals. CD45RO negativity and positive selection for CCR7 defined naive CD8 cells, a population that excluded terminally differentiated effector memory CD45RA+ cells. Some clones are missing from TCRdb's copy, which holds only in-frame ones; the method was immunoSEQ multiplex PCR. The data show 1.5 million to 2.5 million clones, approximately 94% seen once. The sample comprised naive CD8+ T cells sorted from blood. The receptors here all came from a man younger than 35 in good health.

This clone was seen only once. V usage is TRBV7-2 and J usage is TRBJ2-3, with TRBD2 identical over 10 bases. CDR3 size: 16 residues. J lost 2 bases, V lost 1 base, and 3 bases had no gene match. Germline V gene data show CDR1 as SGHTA and CDR2 as FQGNSA. This chain's CDR3 is CASSLGLAGYTDTQYF. CDR3 bases: TGTGCCAGCAGCTTAGGACTAGCGGGTTACACAGATACGCAGTATTTT.

The CDR3 reads CASSSGAGGQETQYF. CDR3 DNA sequence: TGTGCCAGCTCATCGGGAGCGGGGGGACAAGAGACCCAGTACTTC. The chain combines TRBV28 with TRBJ2-5; 9 nucleotides align to TRBD2. Germline values: CDR1 MDHEN, CDR2 SYDVKM. V dropped 8 bases and J dropped 2; count of bases not matched to a gene: 9. The CDR3 runs 15 residues.

The rearrangement joins TRBV4-1 to TRBJ2-3; 9 bases are a match to TRBD2. The CDR3 spans 16 residues. CDR1 is MGHRA, CDR2 YSYEKL, per germline. V dropped 5 bases and J dropped 4; count of bases not matched to a gene: 10. For the CDR3, the DNA is TGCGCCAGCAGCTCCCGACTAGCGGCCCCCCCAGATACGCAGTATTTT. Protein sequence: CASSSRLAAPPDTQYF.

The chain joins TRBV21-1 to TRBJ2-7; the D call TRBD1 from the table was never checked on the DNA. TRBV21-1 corresponds to a pseudogene. This CDR3 has 12 amino acids. The CDR3 DNA reads as TGTGCCAGCAGCAACAGGGCCTACGAGCAGTACTTC. It translates to CASSNRAYEQYF.

This clone was recorded only once. The V call is TRBV21-1, the J call TRBJ2-5. TRBV21-1 is noted as a pseudogene. CDR3 size: 10 residues. The CDR3 sequence is CASSKMGSYF. CDR3 DNA sequence: TGTGCCAGCAGCAAGATGGGGTCATACTTC.

The chain carries TRBV4-1 and TRBJ1-2; 11 nucleotides line up with TRBD1. This CDR3 is 17 amino acids long. V shed 4 bases, J shed 4 bases, and the junction held 11 bases outside the gene matches. Germline V lookup: CDR1 MGHRA, CDR2 YSYEKL. CDR3 residues: CASSPRDRGEGSYGYTF. The CDR3 coding sequence is TGCGCCAGCAGCCCCCGGGACAGGGGGGAAGGGAGCTATGGCTACACCTTC.

The gene calls are TRBV5-1 and TRBJ1-5; no reliable D call. This CDR3 is 16 amino acids long. Trimming shortened V by 2 bases and J by 3 bases, and 15 bases separated the two germline ends. Germline loops: CDR1 SGHRS, CDR2 YFSETQ. CDR3 nucleotides: TGCGCCAGCAGCTTTGATCCGGGAGAAGTCAATCAGCCCCAGCATTTT. This codes for CASSFDPGEVNQPQHF.

This chain joins TRBV7-9 and TRBJ2-7; tentative D call: TRBD1 (6 bases). Per germline, CDR1 SEHNR and CDR2 FQNEAQ (reference sequence). This CDR3 has 15 amino acids. V gave up 5 bases and J gave up 3 bases, with 17 bases separating them. DNA for the CDR3: TGTGCCAGCAGCGCGATACAGGGCGCGGGCTACGAGCAGTACTTC. It encodes CASSAIQGAGYEQYF.

This clone appeared a single time. V gene TRBV14 combines with J gene TRBJ2-3, with 10 nucleotides matching TRBD2. The J segment lost 3 bases and the V segment lost 4 bases, leaving 4 bases of the junction unmatched. Germline values: CDR1 SGHDN, CDR2 FVKESK. The CDR3 is made up of 15 amino acids. The CDR3 loop is CASSLTSGVTDTQYF. The CDR3 DNA sequence: TGTGCCAGCAGCCTCACTAGCGGGGTGACAGATACGCAGTATTTT.

V gene TRBV9 combines with J gene TRBJ1-1; maybe TRBD1 (5 bases). Trimming shortened V by 3 bases and J by 3 bases, and 9 bases separated the two germline ends. Germline V CDR1 and CDR2: SGDLS, YYNGEE. The CDR3 is made up of 13 amino acids. CDR3: CASSALGDTEAFF. The CDR3 DNA reads as TGTGCCAGCAGCGCATTGGGGGACACTGAAGCTTTCTTT. The complete variable domain, with remaining parts taken from reference TRBV9 and TRBJ1-1, reads DSGVTQTPKHLITATGQRVTLRCSPRSGDLSVYWYQQSLDQGLQFLIQYYNGEERAKGNILERFSAQQFPDLHSELNLSSLELGDSALYFCASSALGDTEAFFGQGTRLTVV.